This T cell receptor beta chain came from a study of monozygotic twins with inflammatory bowel disease. Each donor supplied more than 2 ml of blood. Investigators pulled total RNA out of whole blood and did not sort T cells. This CDR3 spans 16 amino acids. CDR1 and CDR2 (germline): LNHDA, SQIVND (reference sequence). TCR libraries each used around 3,300 ng of total RNA. Using TCRalpha and TCRbeta cDNA, the researchers carried out two nested PCRs that lasted 16 and 9 cycles. Reprocessing the 5' RACE reads, TCRdb reports a single entry for every CDR3 protein and omits DNA. This sample contains more than 300,000 distinct CDR3 sequences.

Material for sequencing was blood. The chain employs TRBV19 and TRBJ2-1; lacking DNA, the TRBD1 call made by TCRdb goes unchecked. This sequence was found in a human donor with ulcerative colitis or Crohn's disease, or a healthy co-twin of an affected twin (not recorded which). Here the CDR3 reads CASSMTQGGRNNEQFF.